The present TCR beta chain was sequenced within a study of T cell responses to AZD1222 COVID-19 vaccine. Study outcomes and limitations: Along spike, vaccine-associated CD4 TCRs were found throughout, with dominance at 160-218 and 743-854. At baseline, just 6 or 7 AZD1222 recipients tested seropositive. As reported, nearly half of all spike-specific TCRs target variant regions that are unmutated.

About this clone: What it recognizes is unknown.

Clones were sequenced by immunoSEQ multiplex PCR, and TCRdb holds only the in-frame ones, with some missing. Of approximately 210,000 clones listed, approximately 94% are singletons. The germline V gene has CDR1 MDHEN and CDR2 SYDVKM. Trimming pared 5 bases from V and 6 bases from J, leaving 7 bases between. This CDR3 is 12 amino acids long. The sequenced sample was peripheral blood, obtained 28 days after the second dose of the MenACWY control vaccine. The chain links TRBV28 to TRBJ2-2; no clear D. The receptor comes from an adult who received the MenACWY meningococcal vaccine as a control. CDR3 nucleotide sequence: TGTGCCAGCAGTACCGGGCCCGGGGAGCTGTTTTTT. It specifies CASSTGPGELFF.